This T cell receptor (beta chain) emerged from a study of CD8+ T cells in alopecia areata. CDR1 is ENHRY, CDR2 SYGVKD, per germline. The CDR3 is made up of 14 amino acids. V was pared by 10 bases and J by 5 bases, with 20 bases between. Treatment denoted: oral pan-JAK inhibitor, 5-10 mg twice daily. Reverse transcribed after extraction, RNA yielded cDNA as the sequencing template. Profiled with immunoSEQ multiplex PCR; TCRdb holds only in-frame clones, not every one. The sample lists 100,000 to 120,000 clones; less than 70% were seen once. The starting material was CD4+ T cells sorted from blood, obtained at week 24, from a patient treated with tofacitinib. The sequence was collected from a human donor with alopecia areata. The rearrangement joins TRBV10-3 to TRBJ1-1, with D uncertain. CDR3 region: CATTPGGRVTEAFF. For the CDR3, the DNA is TGTGCCACCACCCCGGGAGGGAGGGTGACTGAAGCTTTCTTT.